This paragraph reports one T cell receptor (beta chain). MiXCR was run by TCRdb on the RT-PCR reads, yielding one entry per CDR3 protein. The sample consists of about 960,000 distinct CDR3 sequences, 18% of them appearing once. The entry originates in a study of patients and donors after allogeneic stem cell transplantation. The germline CDR1 and CDR2 sequences are SQVTM and ANQGSEA. This CDR3 is built from 15 residues. Trimming stripped 1 base from V and 5 bases from J, with 17 bases between. The rearrangement joins TRBV29-1 to TRBJ2-5; tentative D call: TRBD1 (5 bases). Sequenced material: blood, either unsorted or a sorted T cell fraction (not recorded which). The source is a human donor who was either an allogeneic HSCT recipient or a stem cell or donor lymphocyte infusion donor (not recorded which). It is not recorded whose cells these are; they may come from a transplant donor. This chain's CDR3 is CSVEGLQGTRETQYF. The CDR3 DNA follows: TGCAGCGTTGAAGGCCTGCAGGGTACGCGGGAGACCCAGTACTTC.